The clone carrying this T cell receptor (beta chain) was counted only a few times. These data come from a study of T cells in Graves' hyperthyroidism and ophthalmopathy. TCR beta CDR3 regions were amplified from RNA. During a first-round RT-PCR of the TCR CDR3, the HTBI primer set was used. TCRdb recomputed calls from the multiplex PCR reads with MiXCR, one row per CDR3 protein. The sample holds around 620,000 distinct CDR3 sequences, 15% to 20% seen once. The CDR3 has 16 amino acids. Looked up from germline, CDR1 is MNHEY and CDR2 is SVGEGT. Trimming pared 8 bases from V and 1 base from J, leaving 18 bases between.

The chain recombines TRBV6-2 or TRBV6-3 with TRBJ1-5, with D perhaps TRBD1 (6 bases). Sequencing input: blood. The sequence came from a woman in her twenties or thirties with Graves' hyperthyroidism. The CDR3 spells CASSTSLRGSNQPQHF. CDR3 in DNA: TGTGCCAGCTCTACGTCCCTCAGGGGCAGCAATCAGCCCCAGCATTTT.